These 26 T cell receptor beta chains were sequenced from one sample in a study of cytomegalovirus exposure and HLA in healthy donors. Primers for the PCR totalled 60 Vbeta and 13 Jbeta. Only in-frame clones appear in the TCRdb table, and some are missing; sequencing was by immunoSEQ multiplex PCR. The sample records a few hundred thousand clones, roughly four fifths being singletons. Input material: PBMCs. Receptor source: a girl aged 10-17 years in good health and CMV-seronegative.

V gene TRBV25-1 combines with J gene TRBJ1-2; D unresolved. Germline V gene lookup returns CDR1 MGHDK and CDR2 SYGVNS. The CDR3 has 12 amino acids. V gave up 4 bases and J gave up 1 base, with 4 bases separating them. The DNA of the CDR3 is TGTGCCAGCAGTGTCCGTAACTATGGCTACACCTTC. This translates into CASSVRNYGYTF.

This clone showed up just once. The chain links TRBV15 to TRBJ2-1, with 15 bases matching TRBD2. J lost 0 bases, V lost 8 bases, and 11 bases had no gene match. CDR3 length: 19 residues. Looked up from germline, CDR1 is LNHNV and CDR2 is YYDKDF (reference sequence). CDR3 nucleotides: TGTGCCACCGGCTTCGGGACTAGCGGGGGGCCTAGCTCCTACAATGAGCAGTTCTTC. Translated: CATGFGTSGGPSSYNEQFF.

This chain links TRBV18 with TRBJ1-4, with 9 bases matching TRBD1. The CDR3 runs 13 residues. CDR1 KGHSH and CDR2 LQKENI come from the germline V gene. Trimming took 4 bases from V and 8 from J; bases not matched to a gene: 2. The CDR3 is CASSRDREEKLFF. In DNA form, the CDR3 reads TGTGCCAGCTCACGGGACAGGGAGGAAAAACTGTTTTTT.

This sequence joins TRBV7-2 and TRBJ2-5; 15 nucleotides align to TRBD2. After removal of 1 base from V and 7 bases from J, the junction contained 1 base not matched to a gene. This CDR3 has 15 residues. CDR1 and CDR2 (germline): SGHTA, FQGNSA. For the CDR3, the DNA is TGTGCCAGCAGCTTAGAGGGACTAGCGGGGGGGACCCAGTACTTC. Translating gives CASSLEGLAGGTQYF.

The chain couples TRBV7-2 to TRBJ1-6; no firm D call. V shed 5 bases and J shed 6 bases, with 17 bases lying between them. Germline lookup yields CDR1 SGHTA and CDR2 FQGNSA. The CDR3 totals 16 residues. For the CDR3, the DNA is TGTGCCAGCAGCGAGTATTTCGGGAGCCCTAATTCACCCCTCCACTTT. Translated: CASSEYFGSPNSPLHF.

This clone was seen a handful of times. The chain carries TRBV6-5 and TRBJ1-3; the D gene is possibly TRBD1 (5 bases). The CDR3 has 14 amino acids. Germline V gene lookup returns CDR1 MNHEY and CDR2 SVGAGI. Trimming removed 7 bases at V and 2 bases at J, with 12 bases between. CDR3 in amino acids: CASTTGSTGNTIYF. CDR3 DNA: TGTGCCAGCACAACAGGTTCCACTGGAAACACCATATATTTT.

This chain uses TRBV29-1 with TRBJ1-1, with D possibly matching TRBD1 (6 bases). This CDR3 region has 12 residues. The V gene lost 8 bases and the J gene lost 6 bases, with 16 bases spanning the gap. CDR1 is SQVTM and CDR2 is ANQGSEA in the germline V gene. CDR3 loop: CSTNQGRAEAFF. The CDR3 nucleotides read TGCAGCACCAACCAGGGGAGGGCTGAAGCTTTCTTT. The variable domain in full, completed from reference TRBV29-1 and TRBJ1-1, reads SAVISQKPSRDICQRGTSLTIQCQVDSQVTMMFWYRQQPGQSLTLIATANQGSEATYESGFVIDKFPISRPNLTFSTLTVSNMSPEDSSIYLCSTNQGRAEAFFGQGTRLTVV.

This clone came up a few times. The gene calls are TRBV6-1 and TRBJ1-5, with 8 bases lining up with TRBD1. Trimming removed 4 bases from V and 7 bases from J; junction bases left unmatched: 9. CDR3 length: 15 amino acids. CDR1 and CDR2 (germline): MNHNS, SASEGT. The CDR3 bases are TGTGCCAGCAGTGTGTGGCAGGGGGCGGAACAGCCCCAGCATTTT. It codes for CASSVWQGAEQPQHF.

The V gene is TRBV29-1, the J gene TRBJ1-2; D possibly corresponds to TRBD1 (5 bases). In germline, CDR1 is SQVTM, CDR2 ANQGSEA. CDR3 length: 14 residues. Trimming shortened V by 4 bases and J by 4 bases, and 16 bases separated the two germline ends. The CDR3 loop is CSVGGVDSPYGYTF. CDR3 bases: TGCAGCGTTGGGGGGGTCGACAGCCCCTATGGCTACACCTTC.

This rearrangement joins TRBV9 to TRBJ1-2; TRBD1 is a possible D gene (6 bases). There are 14 residues in the CDR3. Trimming removed 3 bases from V and 2 bases from J, with 11 bases in between. The germline CDR1 and CDR2 sequences are SGDLS and YYNGEE. The chain's CDR3 is CASSASTGNYGYTF. CDR3 bases: TGTGCCAGCAGCGCCTCAACAGGGAACTATGGCTACACCTTC.

This chain uses TRBV5-1 with TRBJ2-3; 7 nucleotides line up with TRBD2. J gave up 1 base and V 3 bases, and 5 bases lay outside the gene matches. The CDR3 is 15 residues long. Germline V gene sequence: CDR1 SGHRS, CDR2 YFSETQ. CDR3 residues: CASSSGLVGTDTQYF. The CDR3 nucleotides read TGCGCCAGCAGCTCCGGACTAGTAGGCACAGATACGCAGTATTTT. Full variable domain (missing parts from reference TRBV5-1 and TRBJ2-3): KAGVTQTPRYLIKTRGQQVTLSCSPISGHRSVSWYQQTPGQGLQFLFEYFSETQRNKGNFPGRFSGRQFSNSRSEMNVSTLELGDSALYLCASSSGLVGTDTQYFGPGTRLTVL.

The rearrangement uses TRBV10-1 and TRBJ1-1; 8 bases line up with TRBD1. From germline, CDR1 is WNHNN and CDR2 SYGVQD (reference sequence). The trim removed 7 bases at V and 4 bases at J, leaving 8 bases unmatched. The length of the CDR3 is 14 residues. CDR3 loop: CASTPDREATEAFF. CDR3 DNA sequence: TGCGCCAGCACCCCGGACAGGGAGGCCACTGAAGCTTTCTTT.

The chain uses TRBV6-5 and TRBJ1-1; a possible D gene is TRBD1 (6 bases). V was trimmed by 2 bases and J by 4 bases, leaving 8 bases between them. CDR3 length: 13 amino acids. Germline CDR1 MNHEY, CDR2 SVGAGI. The CDR3, as DNA: TGTGCCAGCAGTTACGGACAGATCACTGAAGCTTTCTTT. Amino acids: CASSYGQITEAFF.

V and J are TRBV5-4 and TRBJ1-1, with D possibly being TRBD1 (5 bases). Germline CDR1 reads SGHNT; CDR2 reads YYREEE (reference sequence). The CDR3 is 14 residues long. Trimming shortened V by 3 bases and J by 7 bases, and 16 bases separated the two germline ends. The DNA for the CDR3 is TGTGCCAGCAGCTCCCGGGACTCAAGTGATGAAGCTTTCTTT. Its translation is CASSSRDSSDEAFF. The full variable domain, completed using reference TRBV5-4 and TRBJ1-1, is ETGVTQSPTHLIKTRGQQVTLRCSSQSGHNTVSWYQQALGQGPQFIFQYYREEENGRGNFPPRFSGLQFPNYSSELNVNALELDDSALYLCASSSRDSSDEAFFGQGTRLTVV.

This clone was observed once. This chain links TRBV28 with TRBJ1-5, with TRBD1 matching over 7 bases. This CDR3 has 13 amino acids. Germline CDR1 is MDHEN and CDR2 is SYDVKM. The trim removed 5 bases at V and 6 bases at J, leaving 4 bases unmatched. CDR3 DNA sequence: TGTGCCAGCAGTCCAAACAGGGGTCAGCCCCAGCATTTT. This translates into CASSPNRGQPQHF.

The rearrangement joins TRBV7-2 to TRBJ1-6; 8 bases align to TRBD1. The germline gives CDR1 SGHTA, CDR2 FQGNSA. V dropped 3 bases and J dropped 10; count of bases not matched to a gene: 5. CDR3 size: 14 residues. The CDR3 is CASSLQGARSPLHF. DNA of the CDR3: TGTGCCAGCAGCTTGCAGGGGGCACGGTCACCCCTCCACTTT. The full variable domain, with the rest looked up from reference TRBV7-2 and TRBJ1-6, is GAGVSQSPSNKVTEKGKDVELRCDPISGHTALYWYRQSLGQGLEFLIYFQGNSAPDKSGLPSDRFSAERTGGSVSTLTIQRTQQEDSAVYLCASSLQGARSPLHFGNGTRLTVT.

The rearrangement uses TRBV27 and TRBJ2-2; 8 nucleotides align to TRBD2. V was clipped by 2 bases and J by 1 base; unmatched bases: 0. The germline CDR1 and CDR2 sequences are MNHEY and SMNVEV (reference sequence). This CDR3 is built from 15 residues. DNA for the CDR3: TGTGCCAGCAGTTTAACTAGCGGGAACACCGGGGAGCTGTTTTTT. Translation: CASSLTSGNTGELFF.

The chain joins TRBV28 to TRBJ1-4; 7 positions agree with TRBD1. The CDR3 extends over 17 amino acids. J was trimmed by 4 bases and V by 3 bases; bases with no gene match: 11. The germline V gene encodes CDR1 MDHEN and CDR2 SYDVKM. The CDR3 spells CASSLGTPGQRNEKLFF. The CDR3 DNA reads TGTGCCAGCAGTTTGGGCACCCCGGGACAGCGTAATGAAAAACTGTTTTTT.

This chain connects TRBV5-1 to TRBJ2-7; tentative D call: TRBD1 (5 bases). This CDR3 contains 14 residues. Germline V gives CDR1 SGHRS, CDR2 YFSETQ. V was pared by 4 bases and J by 6 bases, with 17 bases between. CDR3 in amino acids: CASSLRVGDREQYF. CDR3 sequence (DNA): TGCGCCAGCAGCCTTCGGGTAGGGGATCGCGAGCAGTACTTC.

This chain links TRBV14 with TRBJ2-3; tentative D call: TRBD2 (6 bases). The CDR3 loop spans 18 amino acids. Germline lookup yields CDR1 SGHDN and CDR2 FVKESK. Trimming removed 2 bases from V and 0 bases from J, with 18 bases in between. The CDR3 protein is CASSQSSYSGSSTDTQYF. The DNA for the CDR3 is TGTGCCAGCAGCCAAAGTTCCTATAGCGGATCTAGCACAGATACGCAGTATTTT.

The V and J genes are TRBV6-5 and TRBJ1-1; the match to TRBD1 covers 8 bases. This CDR3 contains 14 residues. The V gene end was trimmed by 10 bases and the J gene end by 7 bases; junction bases not matched to a gene: 14. CDR1 MNHEY and CDR2 SVGAGI come from the germline V gene. As DNA, the CDR3 is TGTGCCACCTTGGGGCCAGGGGGCATTAATGAAGCTTTCTTT. Protein: CATLGPGGINEAFF.

In its sample, this clone was seen a few times. This chain links TRBV5-6 with TRBJ1-2; 7 positions agree with TRBD1. V lost 1 base, J lost 7 bases, and 10 bases stayed unmatched. The CDR3 length is 15 residues. The germline V gene has CDR1 SGHDT and CDR2 YYEEEE. The CDR3 loop is CASSLRQGVLSGYTF. CDR3 bases: TGTGCCAGCAGCTTGCGGCAGGGGGTGTTGAGTGGCTACACCTTC.

This chain uses TRBV2 with TRBJ2-7; no definite D call. V lost 8 bases to trimming and J lost 1 base, with 6 bases between them. This CDR3 region has 11 residues. Germline V CDR1 and CDR2: SNHLY, FYNNEI. CDR3 sequence (DNA): TGTGCCAGCGCACTTTCCTACGAGCAGTACTTC. Amino acid sequence: CASALSYEQYF.

This chain connects TRBV11-2 to TRBJ2-7, with TRBD2 matching over 10 bases. The CDR3 runs 16 residues. Germline loops: CDR1 SGHAT, CDR2 FQNNGV. With 1 base clipped from V and 6 bases from J, the junction kept 9 bases outside the gene matches. CDR3 bases: TGTGCCAGCAGCTTAGGAACCCTAGCGGGGGTCTCCGAGCAGTACTTC. The encoded protein is CASSLGTLAGVSEQYF.

This clone was recorded a few times. This chain links TRBV30 with TRBJ1-4; the D gene is possibly TRBD1 (6 bases). Trimming left V 2 bases short and J 7 bases short, with 17 bases between. CDR1 is GTSNPN and CDR2 is SVGIG in the germline V gene (reference sequence). This CDR3 spans 15 amino acids. CDR3 in amino acids: CAWSSSVGASEKLFF. The CDR3 nucleotides are TGTGCCTGGAGTAGCTCGGTGGGGGCTAGTGAAAAACTGTTTTTT. Full variable domain (outside the CDR3, taken from reference TRBV30 and TRBJ1-4): SQTIHQWPATLVQPVGSPLSLECTVEGTSNPNLYWYRQAAGRGLQLLFYSVGIGQISSEVPQNLSASRPQDRQFILSSKKLLLSDSGFYLCAWSSSVGASEKLFFGSGTQLSVL.

This chain uses TRBV5-6 with TRBJ2-7, with D possibly being TRBD1 (6 bases). The CDR3 contains 13 residues. V was clipped by 3 bases and J by 6 bases, with 13 bases between them. The V gene's germline CDR1 is SGHDT and CDR2 YYEEEE. CDR3 coding DNA: TGTGCCAGCAGCTATGGGACAAGGAGCGAGCAGTACTTC. Translating gives CASSYGTRSEQYF.